This T cell receptor (beta chain) was sequenced for a study of T cells in Graves' hyperthyroidism and ophthalmopathy. Amplified regions were TCR beta CDR3 sequences from RNA transcripts. TCR CDR3 underwent first-round RT-PCR with the HTBI primer set. TCRdb analysed the multiplex PCR reads with MiXCR anew, one entry per CDR3 protein. The sample has 620,000 or so distinct CDR3 sequences; roughly 14% are singletons. As to this clonotype: What it binds is unknown.

Whole-study findings and limits: Ophthalmopathy was predicted by the model a median of roughly 6.7 months ahead of onset. Expanded thyroid clonotypes (above 0.001) were mostly also found in blood.

V lost 6 bases and J lost 0; bases outside the gene matches: 9. This CDR3 region has 17 residues. In germline, CDR1 is ENHRY, CDR2 SYGVKD. Investigators excluded patients with uncontrolled infection, other autoimmune disease, pregnancy or lactation. Clinical symptoms, serum thyroxine, TRAb, thyroid ultrasound and orbital computed tomography established diagnosis. The chain carries TRBV10-3 and TRBJ1-5; TRBD1 matches at 9 bases. This clonotype originated in a woman in her forties or fifties with Graves' ophthalmopathy. The sample taken for sequencing was blood. CDR3 coding DNA: TGTGCCATCAGCCCCGGGACAGGGCCTAATAGCAATCAGCCCCAGCATTTT. This encodes CAISPGTGPNSNQPQHF.